The next 7 T cell receptor beta chains were all read from a single sample in a study of T-cell reconstitution after alpha-beta-depleted transplantation in children. Preparing the TCRbeta library involved the use of unique molecular identifiers. TCRdb processed the PCR reads anew with MiXCR; each CDR3 protein has one entry. The table lists approximately 800,000 distinct CDR3 sequences, around 15% of them singletons. Sequencing was performed on PBMCs, mostly from graft donor cells, taken 360 days after TCRalphabeta/CD19-depleted stem cell transplant. All receptors come from a male patient between 10 and 17 years old who had a stem cell transplant for acute lymphoblastic leukemia, so the T cells may come from the graft donor.

As for this clonotype: The conserved phenylalanine or tryptophan normally closing the CDR3 is absent here, so this likely arose from a read error. This chain uses TRBV15 with TRBJ2-3, with D possibly TRBD1 on 7 matching bases. There are 16 residues in the CDR3. Deletions cut 6 bases from V and 4 bases from J, with 20 bases between. The germline V gene encodes CDR1 LNHNV and CDR2 YYDKDF (reference sequence). The CDR3 region is CATRKSWRGRPDTQYY. As DNA, the CDR3 is TGTGCCACCAGGAAGAGTTGGAGGGGGCGGCCAGATACGCAGTATTAT.

The sample holds a few counts of this clonotype. The chain links TRBV27 to TRBJ2-2; no definite D call. The CDR3 sequence is 12 residues long. Germline V CDR1 and CDR2: MNHEY, SMNVEV (reference sequence). V lost 5 bases and J lost 7, with 8 bases in between. The CDR3 sequence is CASSRVSGELFF. The CDR3 DNA sequence: TGTGCCAGCAGTCGCGTTAGCGGGGAGCTGTTTTTT.

This clonotype was observed a handful of times. The chain combines TRBV4-1 with TRBJ2-3; 10 bases match TRBD2. The CDR3 consists of 18 residues. With V trimmed by 0 bases and J by 0 bases, 6 bases remained unmatched. CDR1 is MGHRA and CDR2 is YSYEKL in the germline V gene. The CDR3 protein is CASSQDFPTSGSTDTQYF. Here the CDR3 DNA reads TGCGCCAGCAGCCAAGATTTCCCGACTAGCGGGAGCACAGATACGCAGTATTTT.

This clonotype has more than one count but fewer than ten. The chain is built from TRBV6-2 or TRBV6-3 and TRBJ2-1, with D possibly called TRBD1 or TRBD2 (5 bases each). V lost 11 bases and J lost 5, with 25 bases in between. This CDR3 has 16 residues. CDR1 is MNHEY and CDR2 is SVGEGT in the germline V gene. The CDR3, as DNA: TGTGCCTCCGGACAACGAGGGGCAGGTTGGGACAATGAGCAGTTCTTC. It yields the protein CASGQRGAGWDNEQFF.

The table lists this clonotype with a few counts. The chain uses TRBV5-1 and TRBJ2-7, with D unclear. Trimming removed 8 bases at V and 1 base at J, with 13 bases between. There are 13 residues in the CDR3. CDR1 is SGHRS and CDR2 is YFSETQ in the germline V gene. The CDR3 spells CASSPEMSYEQYF. CDR3 DNA: TGCGCCAGTTCTCCGGAGATGTCCTACGAGCAGTACTTC.

In the case of this clonotype: At one end the junction does not follow the germline gene, possibly because of a read error. The chain is built from TRBV7-3 and TRBJ2-7; D remains ambiguous. CDR1 SGHTA and CDR2 FQGTGA come from the germline V gene. The CDR3 has 14 residues. The CDR3 here is CASSFADGSCEQYF. The CDR3 DNA is TGTGCCAGCAGCTTCGCGGACGGGTCCTGCGAGCAGTACTTC. The full variable domain, its missing parts supplied by reference TRBV7-3 and TRBJ2-7, is GAGVSQTPSNKVTEKGKYVELRCDPISGHTALYWYRQSLGQGPEFLIYFQGTGAADDSGLPNDRFFAVRPEGSVSTLKIQRTERGDSAVYLCASSFADGSCEQYFGPGTRLTVT.

This chain uses TRBV7-2 with TRBJ2-3; D unclear. CDR1 and CDR2 (germline): SGHTA, FQGNSA. V was cut by 2 bases and J by 2 bases, with 8 bases left in between. This CDR3 spans 14 amino acids. DNA for the CDR3: TGTGCCAGCAGCTTAAGGGTCCTCACAGATACGCAGTATTTT. Translated: CASSLRVLTDTQYF.